The present entry profiles one T cell receptor beta chain with its context. Its antigen is not known. This clone may be a read error of a much larger clone one base away. Not enrolled were patients with uncontrolled infection, other autoimmune disease, pregnancy or lactation. This entry is derived from a study of T cells in Graves' hyperthyroidism and ophthalmopathy. Using RNA transcripts as the source, TCR beta CDR3 regions were amplified. Initially, a first-round RT-PCR of the TCR CDR3 employed the HTBI primer set. Via MiXCR, TCRdb re-called the multiplex PCR reads, giving one row per CDR3 protein. The sample contains around 580,000 distinct CDR3 sequences, about 43% of which appear only once. The J segment lost 4 bases and the V segment lost 2 bases, leaving 8 bases of the junction unmatched. The length of the CDR3 is 15 residues. Germline-derived CDR1 and CDR2 are MNHEY and SVGAGI. Whole-study results and caveats: A median 6.5 months before onset, the model predicted ophthalmopathy.

V usage is TRBV6-5 and J usage is TRBJ2-7, with TRBD2 matching over 7 bases. Specimen: peripheral blood or thyroid tissue (not recorded which). The clonotype comes from a woman aged 18 to 35 with Graves' hyperthyroidism. For the CDR3, the DNA is TGTGCCAGCAGTTACGGGGGGGAGGCTGGTTACGAGCAGTACTTC. It yields the protein CASSYGGEAGYEQYF.